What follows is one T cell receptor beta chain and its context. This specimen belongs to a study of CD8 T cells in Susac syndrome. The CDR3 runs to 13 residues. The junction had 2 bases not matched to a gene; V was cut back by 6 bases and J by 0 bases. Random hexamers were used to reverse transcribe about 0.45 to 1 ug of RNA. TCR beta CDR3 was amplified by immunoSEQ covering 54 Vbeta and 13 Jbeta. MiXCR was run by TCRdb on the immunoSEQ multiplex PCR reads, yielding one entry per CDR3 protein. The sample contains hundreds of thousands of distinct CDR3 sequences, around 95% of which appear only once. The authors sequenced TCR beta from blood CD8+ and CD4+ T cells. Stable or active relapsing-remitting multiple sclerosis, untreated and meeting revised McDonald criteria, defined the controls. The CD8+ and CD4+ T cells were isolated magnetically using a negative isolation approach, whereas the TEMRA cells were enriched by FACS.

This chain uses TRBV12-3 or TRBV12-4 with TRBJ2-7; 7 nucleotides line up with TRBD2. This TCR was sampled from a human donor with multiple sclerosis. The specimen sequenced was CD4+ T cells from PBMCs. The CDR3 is CASSGGNSYEQYF. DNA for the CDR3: TGTGCCAGCAGCGGGGGGAACTCCTACGAGCAGTACTTC.